The following is a T cell receptor beta chain sequence with its context. Its antigen is still unknown. CD4+ or CD8+ T cells, 950,000 to 1,000,000 per library, were used for sorted libraries. The germline V gene encodes CDR1 SGHTA and CDR2 FQGTGA. CDR3 length: 16 residues. V lost 5 bases and J lost 5; bases outside the gene matches: 14. These data belong to a study of neurological immune-mediated disorders. Every sequencing run returned over 190 million TCR-beta sequences, which were derived from 15-18 subjects. Each CDR3 protein gets one entry after TCRdb re-called the 5' RACE reads with MiXCR. The repertoire holds about 30,000 distinct CDR3 sequences, approximately 6% seen once, with approximately 2.1% in the top ten. Study results and limitations: Across subjects, expanded clones had no CDR3 amino acid sequences in common, pointing to private repertoires in all groups.

Sequencing was carried out using CD4+ T cells from blood. The chain carries TRBV7-3 and TRBJ1-1; TRBD1 matches 7 bases. The sequence derives from a woman between 45 and 60 years old in good health. DNA for the CDR3: TGTGCCAGCAGCCCACACCGTTTGCAGGGGGGTACTGAAGCTTTCTTT. Amino acid sequence: CASSPHRLQGGTEAFF.